A single sample is the source of the 4 T cell receptor beta chains below, sequenced in a study of vaccination effects on CD4 cells after COVID-19. No cognate antigen is known for these TCRs. ViraFEST assay sequencing came after antigen-specific CD4+ T cells were expanded with viral peptide pools. Upon completion of under eleven days in culture, CD4+ T cells were isolated. By PCR, the person was confirmed to have had SARS-CoV-2 infection between March and December 2020. The data were produced by immunoSEQ multiplex PCR, yet TCRdb's version contains in-frame clones alone and is incomplete. The sample has approximately 40,000 clones; around two thirds are singletons. Sequences were derived from CD4+ T cells from PBMCs cultured with a peptide pool, sampled before COVID-19 vaccination. The receptors derive from a human donor who had a prior SARS-CoV-2 infection.

V is TRBV30 and J is TRBJ2-3, with a possible D match to TRBD1 (6 bases). Germline assignment: CDR1 GTSNPN and CDR2 SVGIG (reference sequence). The V end was cut by 1 base, the J end by 3 bases, with 17 bases between. The CDR3 is 16 amino acids. Here the CDR3 reads CAWSGGLGGRTDTQYF. Here the CDR3 DNA reads TGTGCCTGGAGTGGGGGTTTAGGGGGTAGGACAGATACGCAGTATTTT.

V is TRBV5-6 and J is TRBJ2-1; a possible D gene is TRBD2 (6 bases). There are 11 residues in the CDR3. Trimming left V 4 bases short and J 8 bases short, with 7 bases between. The germline V gene encodes CDR1 SGHDT and CDR2 YYEEEE. CDR3 nucleotide sequence: TGTGCCAGCAGCCGGGACTATGAGCAGTTCTTC. Amino acids: CASSRDYEQFF. The whole variable domain, remainder taken from reference TRBV5-6 and TRBJ2-1, is DAGVTQSPTHLIKTRGQQVTLRCSPKSGHDTVSWYQQALGQGPQFIFQYYEEEERQRGNFPDRFSGHQFPNYSSELNVNALLLGDSALYLCASSRDYEQFFGPGTRLTVL.

In its sample, this clone was seen once. This chain joins TRBV5-4 and TRBJ1-2; a possible D gene is TRBD1 (5 bases). The length of the CDR3 is 15 residues. Germline CDR1 and CDR2: SGHNT and YYREEE (reference sequence). V lost 4 bases to trimming and J lost 11 bases, with 24 bases between them. The CDR3 DNA reads TGTGCCAGCAGCCCCGACCAGGGTGGGGCTATGCAGTACACCTTC. This translates into CASSPDQGGAMQYTF.

The chain couples TRBV6-4 to TRBJ2-1; D is unresolved. Trimming left V 2 bases short and J 0 bases short, with 2 bases between. This CDR3 is built from 13 residues. Germline V gene lookup returns CDR1 MRHNA and CDR2 SNTAGT. CDR3 nucleotides: TGTGCCAGCAGTGACACCTCCTACAATGAGCAGTTCTTC. It codes for CASSDTSYNEQFF.